A selection of T cell receptor beta chains follows, all from one sample in a study of blood T cell repertoires in COVID-19. This table comes from immunoSEQ multiplex PCR, and its TCRdb copy is limited to in-frame clones, with some not included. This table has 200,000 to 250,000 clones, more than 75% appearing once. The sample comprised peripheral blood. The receptors were gathered from a man aged 55 to 70 who had recovered from COVID-19. Each CDR3 is given with its conserved first and last residue. The order of the fields is clone size, D gene, V gene, J gene, CDR3 protein, CDR3 DNA. D genes are given only for firm matches. Expanded clones are given a class, and other clones once, few, many or no size at all.

abundance: NA
d_gene: NA
v_gene: TRBV6-5
j_gene: TRBJ1-2
CDR3aa: CASSLDRNSYGYTF
CDR3nt: TGTGCCAGCAGTCTGGACAGAAACAGCTATGGCTACACCTTC

abundance: NA
d_gene: TRBD2
v_gene: TRBV7-9
j_gene: TRBJ2-7
CDR3aa: CASSLGGGSVYEQYF
CDR3nt: TGTGCCAGCAGCTTAGGGGGCGGGAGCGTCTACGAGCAGTACTTC

abundance: NA
d_gene: TRBD1
v_gene: TRBV25-1
j_gene: TRBJ1-4
CDR3aa: CASSSSGTANEKLFF
CDR3nt: TGTGCCAGCAGTAGCTCCGGGACAGCTAATGAAAAACTGTTTTTT

abundance: once
d_gene: TRBD2
v_gene: TRBV7-6
j_gene: TRBJ2-3
CDR3aa: CASSLASGSTDTQYF
CDR3nt: TGTGCCAGCAGCTTGGCTAGCGGAAGCACAGATACGCAGTATTTT

abundance: NA
d_gene: NA
v_gene: TRBV4-3
j_gene: TRBJ2-3
CDR3aa: CASSQEGAGLGDTQYF
CDR3nt: TGCGCCAGCAGCCAAGAAGGGGCGGGGCTGGGGGATACGCAGTATTTT

abundance: NA
d_gene: TRBD1
v_gene: TRBV5-1
j_gene: TRBJ1-5
CDR3aa: CASSLFGGQGGQPQHF
CDR3nt: TGCGCCAGCAGCTTATTCGGAGGACAGGGTGGTCAGCCCCAGCATTTT

abundance: NA
d_gene: TRBD1
v_gene: TRBV7-2
j_gene: TRBJ1-2
CDR3aa: CASSPRGDRAPYGYTF
CDR3nt: TGTGCCAGCAGCCCCCGGGGGGACAGGGCCCCCTATGGCTACACCTTC

abundance: NA
d_gene: NA
v_gene: TRBV11-3
j_gene: TRBJ2-3
CDR3aa: CASSLGLTDTQYF
CDR3nt: TGTGCCAGCAGCTTAGGACTCACAGATACGCAGTATTTT

abundance: NA
d_gene: NA
v_gene: TRBV27
j_gene: TRBJ1-6
CDR3aa: CASSIRPSSYNSPLHF
CDR3nt: TGTGCCAGCAGTATCAGGCCGAGCTCCTATAATTCACCCCTCCACTTT

abundance: NA
d_gene: TRBD2
v_gene: TRBV5-4
j_gene: TRBJ2-7
CDR3aa: CASSPQVGLAGSSYEQYF
CDR3nt: TGTGCCAGCAGCCCCCAGGTGGGACTAGCGGGGTCCTCCTACGAGCAGTACTTC

abundance: NA
d_gene: TRBD1
v_gene: TRBV5-1
j_gene: TRBJ2-7
CDR3aa: CASSAKDRGYEQYF
CDR3nt: TGCGCCAGCAGCGCGAAGGACAGGGGCTACGAGCAGTACTTC

abundance: NA
d_gene: NA
v_gene: TRBV7-2
j_gene: TRBJ2-7
CDR3aa: CASSPLYYYEQYF
CDR3nt: TGTGCCAGCAGCCCGCTCTACTACTACGAGCAGTACTTC

abundance: NA
d_gene: NA
v_gene: TRBV4-3
j_gene: TRBJ2-1
CDR3aa: CASSQVGRGEQFF
CDR3nt: TGCGCCAGCAGCCAAGTCGGGCGGGGTGAGCAGTTCTTC

abundance: NA
d_gene: TRBD1
v_gene: TRBV30
j_gene: TRBJ1-2
CDR3aa: CAWSKPNRGVAYGYTF
CDR3nt: TGTGCCTGGAGTAAACCTAACAGGGGAGTCGCCTATGGCTACACCTTC

abundance: NA
d_gene: TRBD1
v_gene: TRBV19
j_gene: TRBJ2-7
CDR3aa: CASKPGAGGTYEQYF
CDR3nt: TGTGCCAGTAAGCCAGGGGCAGGGGGCACCTACGAGCAGTACTTC

abundance: NA
d_gene: TRBD1
v_gene: TRBV4-2
j_gene: TRBJ2-7
CDR3aa: CASSQSGQGNYEQYF
CDR3nt: TGTGCCAGCAGCCAATCTGGACAGGGGAACTACGAGCAGTACTTC

abundance: once
d_gene: NA
v_gene: TRBV10-1
j_gene: TRBJ2-1
CDR3aa: CASHSKPLSWANEQFF
CDR3nt: TGCGCCAGCCATTCGAAACCCCTATCCTGGGCCAATGAGCAGTTCTTC

abundance: NA
d_gene: NA
v_gene: TRBV4-2
j_gene: TRBJ2-1
CDR3aa: CASSQAGVGNEQFF
CDR3nt: TGTGCCAGCAGCCAAGCGGGAGTAGGCAATGAGCAGTTCTTC

abundance: NA
d_gene: TRBD1
v_gene: TRBV7-8
j_gene: TRBJ1-2
CDR3aa: CASSTRSGSGGSYGYTF
CDR3nt: TGTGCCAGCAGCACCCGAAGCGGGTCAGGGGGCAGCTATGGCTACACCTTC

abundance: NA
d_gene: NA
v_gene: TRBV7-3
j_gene: TRBJ2-3
CDR3aa: CASSPIDPTGYTQYF
CDR3nt: TGTGCCAGCAGCCCAATCGACCCCACGGGATATACGCAGTATTTT

abundance: NA
d_gene: NA
v_gene: TRBV7-2
j_gene: TRBJ2-3
CDR3aa: CASSLAKAGRTDTQYF
CDR3nt: TGTGCCAGCAGCTTAGCGAAGGCGGGGCGGACAGATACGCAGTATTTT

abundance: NA
d_gene: TRBD2
v_gene: TRBV3-1/TRBV3-2
j_gene: TRBJ2-3
CDR3aa: CASSQRLAGADTQYF
CDR3nt: TGTGCCAGCAGCCAACGACTAGCGGGAGCAGATACGCAGTATTTT

abundance: NA
d_gene: NA
v_gene: TRBV18
j_gene: TRBJ2-2
CDR3aa: CASRTDTNTGELFF
CDR3nt: TGTGCCAGCCGGACGGACACGAACACCGGGGAGCTGTTTTTT

abundance: NA
d_gene: NA
v_gene: TRBV30
j_gene: TRBJ1-4
CDR3aa: CAWSGRGGVEKLFF
CDR3nt: TGTGCCTGGAGTGGAAGGGGGGGGGTTGAAAAACTGTTTTTT

abundance: NA
d_gene: TRBD1
v_gene: TRBV28
j_gene: TRBJ2-7
CDR3aa: CASSFRGGTGEQYF
CDR3nt: TGTGCCAGCAGTTTTAGAGGTGGGACAGGCGAGCAGTACTTC

abundance: few
d_gene: NA
v_gene: TRBV11-3
j_gene: TRBJ2-2
CDR3aa: CASSFEPLTGELFF
CDR3nt: TGTGCCAGCAGCTTCGAGCCCTTAACCGGGGAGCTGTTTTTT

abundance: NA
d_gene: TRBD1
v_gene: TRBV27
j_gene: TRBJ1-2
CDR3aa: CASSFQGDYGYTF
CDR3nt: TGTGCCAGCAGTTTTCAGGGGGACTATGGCTACACCTTC

abundance: NA
d_gene: NA
v_gene: TRBV30
j_gene: TRBJ2-1
CDR3aa: CAWSAQYDEQFF
CDR3nt: TGTGCCTGGAGTGCACAGTACGATGAGCAGTTCTTC

abundance: once
d_gene: TRBD1
v_gene: TRBV6-5
j_gene: TRBJ2-7
CDR3aa: CASSSRTGVSYEQYF
CDR3nt: TGTGCCAGCAGTTCACGGACAGGCGTCTCCTACGAGCAGTACTTC

abundance: NA
d_gene: NA
v_gene: TRBV6-6
j_gene: TRBJ1-2
CDR3aa: CASSYSKSPRGYGYTF
CDR3nt: TGTGCCAGCAGTTACTCGAAAAGTCCTCGGGGGTATGGCTACACCTTC

abundance: NA
d_gene: TRBD1
v_gene: TRBV28
j_gene: TRBJ1-5
CDR3aa: CASKGQGLLSNQPQHF
CDR3nt: TGTGCCAGCAAGGGACAGGGACTCCTCAGCAATCAGCCCCAGCATTTT

abundance: NA
d_gene: NA
v_gene: TRBV3-1/TRBV3-2
j_gene: TRBJ1-1
CDR3aa: CASSQGSGFHFVTEAFF
CDR3nt: TGTGCCAGCAGCCAAGGGTCAGGTTTTCACTTCGTGACTGAAGCTTTCTTT

abundance: NA
d_gene: TRBD1
v_gene: TRBV19
j_gene: TRBJ1-6
CDR3aa: CASSRDRVESPLHF
CDR3nt: TGTGCCAGTAGTCGGGACAGGGTTGAATCACCCCTCCACTTT

abundance: NA
d_gene: TRBD2
v_gene: TRBV11-2
j_gene: TRBJ2-7
CDR3aa: CASSLEIGLAGPYEQYF
CDR3nt: TGTGCCAGCAGCTTAGAGATCGGATTAGCGGGCCCCTACGAGCAGTACTTC

abundance: NA
d_gene: TRBD1
v_gene: TRBV6-6
j_gene: TRBJ2-7
CDR3aa: CASSYSGTVTYEQYF
CDR3nt: TGTGCCAGCAGTTACTCAGGGACAGTCACCTACGAGCAGTACTTC

abundance: NA
d_gene: NA
v_gene: TRBV3-1/TRBV3-2
j_gene: TRBJ1-5
CDR3aa: CASSQGPGGASNQPQHF
CDR3nt: TGTGCCAGCAGCCAAGGCCCCGGAGGGGCGAGCAATCAGCCCCAGCATTTT

abundance: NA
d_gene: NA
v_gene: TRBV29-1
j_gene: TRBJ1-1
CDR3aa: CSVGQSNTEAFF
CDR3nt: TGCAGCGTTGGACAGTCTAACACTGAAGCTTTCTTT

abundance: NA
d_gene: TRBD1
v_gene: TRBV9
j_gene: TRBJ1-3
CDR3aa: CASSGGQGLSSGNTIYF
CDR3nt: TGTGCCAGCAGCGGAGGACAGGGGTTAAGCTCTGGAAACACCATATATTTT

abundance: once
d_gene: NA
v_gene: TRBV5-1
j_gene: TRBJ2-1
CDR3aa: CASSPDAGVDEQFF
CDR3nt: TGCGCCAGCAGCCCTGATGCGGGTGTCGATGAGCAGTTCTTC

abundance: NA
d_gene: TRBD1
v_gene: TRBV7-9
j_gene: TRBJ1-5
CDR3aa: CASSATGNQPQHF
CDR3nt: TGTGCCAGCAGTGCGACAGGGAATCAGCCCCAGCATTTT

abundance: NA
d_gene: NA
v_gene: TRBV3-1/TRBV3-2
j_gene: TRBJ2-7
CDR3aa: CASSHLFPEYEQYF
CDR3nt: TGTGCCAGCAGCCATCTCTTTCCCGAGTACGAGCAGTACTTC

abundance: NA
d_gene: TRBD2
v_gene: TRBV7-3
j_gene: TRBJ2-1
CDR3aa: CASSRLAGTYNEQFF
CDR3nt: TGTGCCAGCAGCAGACTAGCGGGAACCTACAATGAGCAGTTCTTC

abundance: NA
d_gene: TRBD1
v_gene: TRBV9
j_gene: TRBJ1-5
CDR3aa: CASSKADRAWYSNQPQHF
CDR3nt: TGTGCCAGCAGCAAAGCGGACAGGGCTTGGTATAGCAATCAGCCCCAGCATTTT

abundance: once
d_gene: NA
v_gene: TRBV2
j_gene: TRBJ2-1
CDR3aa: CASTDRGNEQFF
CDR3nt: TGTGCCAGCACCGACCGGGGGAATGAGCAGTTCTTC

abundance: NA
d_gene: NA
v_gene: TRBV23-1
j_gene: TRBJ1-2
CDR3aa: CASSRGGSHYGYTF
CDR3nt: TGCGCCAGCAGTCGGGGGGGTAGCCACTATGGCTACACCTTC